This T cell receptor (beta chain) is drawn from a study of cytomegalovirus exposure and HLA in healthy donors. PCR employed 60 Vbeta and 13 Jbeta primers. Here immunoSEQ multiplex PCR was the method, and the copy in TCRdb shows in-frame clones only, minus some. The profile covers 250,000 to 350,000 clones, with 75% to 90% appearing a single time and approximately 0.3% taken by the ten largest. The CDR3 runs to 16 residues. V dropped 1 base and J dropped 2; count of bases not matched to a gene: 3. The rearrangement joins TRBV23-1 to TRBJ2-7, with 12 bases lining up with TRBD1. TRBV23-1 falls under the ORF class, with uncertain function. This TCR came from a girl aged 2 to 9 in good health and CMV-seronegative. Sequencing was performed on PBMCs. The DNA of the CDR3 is TGCGCCAGCAGTCAATTCCGGGACAGGGGGCCCTACGAGCAGTACTTC. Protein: CASSQFRDRGPYEQYF.